The rows below give T cell receptor beta chains drawn from one sample of a study of shared clonotypes between healthy human individuals. Profiling relied on immunoSEQ multiplex PCR, and the TCRdb table lists in-frame clones only, not all of them. The sample consists of 400,000 to 550,000 clones, 79% of them appearing once. Sequencing used PBMCs. Source of these receptors: a woman between 40 and 55 years old in good health. Some clones in this sample may be carry-over from other donors' samples. Each CDR3 is given with its conserved first and last residue. D genes are given only for firm matches. Size is omitted from some rows. Given values are once, few, many or a class for expanded clones.

D gene: TRBD1; J gene: TRBJ2-6; clone size: once; V gene: TRBV19; CDR3 DNA: TGTGCCAGCAGGCCGAGGACAGGGGTCTCTGGGGCCAACGTCCTGACTTTC; CDR3 protein: CASRPRTGVSGANVLTF
D gene: NA; J gene: TRBJ2-1; clone size: NA; V gene: TRBV11-2; CDR3 DNA: TGTGCCAGCAGCTTAGATAGGAGCTTTTACAATGAGCAGTTCTTC; CDR3 protein: CASSLDRSFYNEQFF
D gene: TRBD1; J gene: TRBJ1-4; clone size: NA; V gene: TRBV28; CDR3 DNA: TGTGCCAGCAGAGACACCGCGACAGGGGTCGGGAAACTGTTTTTT; CDR3 protein: CASRDTATGVGKLFF
D gene: TRBD1; J gene: TRBJ1-1; clone size: NA; V gene: TRBV5-4; CDR3 DNA: TGTGCCAGCAGCTCCCTCAAAATGGGACAGGTGGGGGGCACTGAAGCTTTCTTT; CDR3 protein: CASSSLKMGQVGGTEAFF
D gene: NA; J gene: TRBJ2-2; clone size: NA; V gene: TRBV5-1; CDR3 DNA: TGCGCCAGCAGCGATAGCGGGAACACCGGGGAGCTGTTTTTT; CDR3 protein: CASSDSGNTGELFF
D gene: TRBD1; J gene: TRBJ1-2; clone size: NA; V gene: TRBV29-1; CDR3 DNA: TGCAGCGCATTTGGGACAGGGCCGGGGTATGGCTACACCTTC; CDR3 protein: CSAFGTGPGYGYTF
D gene: NA; J gene: TRBJ1-4; clone size: many; V gene: TRBV19; CDR3 DNA: TGTGCCAGTAGTGGTCCAGGGGATCCGGCAACTAATGAAAAACTGTTTTTT; CDR3 protein: CASSGPGDPATNEKLFF
D gene: NA; J gene: TRBJ1-1; clone size: NA; V gene: TRBV15; CDR3 DNA: TGTGCCACCAGCAGAGATCCCGTCAGAATGAACACTGAAGCTTTCTTT; CDR3 protein: CATSRDPVRMNTEAFF
D gene: NA; J gene: TRBJ1-1; clone size: once; V gene: TRBV7-2; CDR3 DNA: TGTGCCAGCGGGGTTCCGAACACTGAAGCTTTCTTT; CDR3 protein: CASGVPNTEAFF
D gene: TRBD2; J gene: TRBJ2-7; clone size: NA; V gene: TRBV11-1; CDR3 DNA: TGTGCCAGCAGCCTCAGGACTAGCGGGAACTACGAGCAGTACTTC; CDR3 protein: CASSLRTSGNYEQYF
D gene: NA; J gene: TRBJ2-1; clone size: once; V gene: TRBV4-1; CDR3 DNA: TGCGCCAGCAGCCGGCCCCCCGGGACTGGAATAGGTGCTTACAATGAGCAGTTCTTC; CDR3 protein: CASSRPPGTGIGAYNEQFF
D gene: TRBD2; J gene: TRBJ2-1; clone size: NA; V gene: TRBV15; CDR3 DNA: TGTGCCACCAGCAGAGATTTCCTGACTAGCGGGAGAGGGGGTGAGCAGTTCTTC; CDR3 protein: CATSRDFLTSGRGGEQFF
D gene: NA; J gene: TRBJ2-3; clone size: NA; V gene: TRBV9; CDR3 DNA: TGTGCCAGCAGCGTAGTTGGGGGCACAGATACGCAGTATTTT; CDR3 protein: CASSVVGGTDTQYF
D gene: NA; J gene: TRBJ1-1; clone size: NA; V gene: TRBV7-2; CDR3 DNA: TGTGCCAGCAGCCCAGCCGTCCAGGGAGCCAACACTGAAGCTTTCTTT; CDR3 protein: CASSPAVQGANTEAFF
D gene: TRBD1; J gene: TRBJ1-1; clone size: NA; V gene: TRBV5-1; CDR3 DNA: TGCGCCAGCAGCTTGGGACAGGGAGGGACTGAAGCTTTCTTT; CDR3 protein: CASSLGQGGTEAFF
D gene: NA; J gene: TRBJ2-7; clone size: NA; V gene: TRBV5-1; CDR3 DNA: TGCGCCAGCAGCTGGGACCCCATCGGGGTAGTCTACGAGCAGTACTTC; CDR3 protein: CASSWDPIGVVYEQYF
D gene: TRBD2; J gene: TRBJ2-1; clone size: NA; V gene: TRBV29-1; CDR3 DNA: TGCAGCGTCGTAAGGTCTAGCGGGAGTCACGATGAGCAGTTCTTC; CDR3 protein: CSVVRSSGSHDEQFF
D gene: NA; J gene: TRBJ1-1; clone size: few; V gene: TRBV19; CDR3 DNA: TGTGCCAGTAGTATGACGGTGAACACTGAAGCTTTCTTT; CDR3 protein: CASSMTVNTEAFF
D gene: NA; J gene: TRBJ2-1; clone size: NA; V gene: TRBV13; CDR3 DNA: TGTGCCAGCGACCAGGGAGCAGGTGAGCAGTTCTTC; CDR3 protein: CASDQGAGEQFF
D gene: NA; J gene: TRBJ2-5; clone size: NA; V gene: TRBV18; CDR3 DNA: TGTGCCAGCTCACTGGCGGGACGGCGCCAAGAGACCCAGTACTTC; CDR3 protein: CASSLAGRRQETQYF
D gene: NA; J gene: TRBJ1-5; clone size: NA; V gene: TRBV5-3; CDR3 DNA: TGTGCCAGATATAGCAATCAGCCCCAGCATTTT; CDR3 protein: CARYSNQPQHF
D gene: NA; J gene: TRBJ2-5; clone size: NA; V gene: TRBV6-5; CDR3 DNA: TGTGCCAGCAGCCGGTCCTACCAAGAGACCCAGTACTTC; CDR3 protein: CASSRSYQETQYF
D gene: NA; J gene: TRBJ1-3; clone size: NA; V gene: TRBV15; CDR3 DNA: TGTGCCACCAGCAGGGGAAGCTCTGGAAACACCATATATTTT; CDR3 protein: CATSRGSSGNTIYF
D gene: NA; J gene: TRBJ2-7; clone size: NA; V gene: TRBV7-2; CDR3 DNA: TGTGCCAGCAGCACCGGACTAGGGGGCGAGCAGTACTTC; CDR3 protein: CASSTGLGGEQYF
D gene: NA; J gene: TRBJ1-5; clone size: NA; V gene: TRBV27; CDR3 DNA: TGTGCCAGCAGTCACGTACTCAATCAGCCCCAGCATTTT; CDR3 protein: CASSHVLNQPQHF
D gene: TRBD1; J gene: TRBJ1-2; clone size: NA; V gene: TRBV6-5; CDR3 DNA: TGTGCCAGCAGCCCCGACAGGGGCCGCGGTTATGGCTACACCTTC; CDR3 protein: CASSPDRGRGYGYTF
D gene: TRBD2; J gene: TRBJ2-3; clone size: once; V gene: TRBV7-3; CDR3 DNA: TGTGCCAGCAGCCCGATAGCGGGAGGGCCCTCGGATACGCAGTATTTT; CDR3 protein: CASSPIAGGPSDTQYF
D gene: NA; J gene: TRBJ2-1; clone size: NA; V gene: TRBV5-6; CDR3 DNA: TGTGCCAGCAGCGAGTACAATGAGCAGTTCTTC; CDR3 protein: CASSEYNEQFF
D gene: NA; J gene: TRBJ2-7; clone size: NA; V gene: TRBV4-3; CDR3 DNA: TGCGCCAGCAGCCAAGACCCTTTCTCCTACGAGCAGTACTTC; CDR3 protein: CASSQDPFSYEQYF
D gene: NA; J gene: TRBJ1-2; clone size: NA; V gene: TRBV6-5; CDR3 DNA: TGTGCCATCAGTTCGGACAGAAACTATGGCTACACCTTC; CDR3 protein: CAISSDRNYGYTF
D gene: NA; J gene: TRBJ1-2; clone size: once; V gene: TRBV11-1; CDR3 DNA: TGTGCCAGCAGCCAGGGGCACAACTATGGCTACACCTTC; CDR3 protein: CASSQGHNYGYTF
D gene: NA; J gene: TRBJ2-7; clone size: NA; V gene: TRBV27; CDR3 DNA: TGTGCCAGCAGCAAGGACGGATTATTCTCCTACGAGCAGTACTTC; CDR3 protein: CASSKDGLFSYEQYF
D gene: NA; J gene: TRBJ1-2; clone size: NA; V gene: TRBV2; CDR3 DNA: TGTGCCAGCAGTGAGTATGCTGAGTATGGCTACACCTTC; CDR3 protein: CASSEYAEYGYTF
D gene: TRBD1; J gene: TRBJ1-2; clone size: NA; V gene: TRBV7-3; CDR3 DNA: TGTGCCAGCAGCCTTGAAGGGACAGACTATGGCTACACCTTC; CDR3 protein: CASSLEGTDYGYTF
D gene: TRBD1; J gene: TRBJ1-2; clone size: NA; V gene: TRBV5-8; CDR3 DNA: TGTGCCAGCAGCTTCCCGCAGGGGGGCACTAACTATGGCTACACCTTC; CDR3 protein: CASSFPQGGTNYGYTF
D gene: NA; J gene: TRBJ2-3; clone size: once; V gene: TRBV7-2; CDR3 DNA: TGTGCCAGCAGCAGAAGTAGCACAGATACGCAGTATTTT; CDR3 protein: CASSRSSTDTQYF
D gene: NA; J gene: TRBJ1-3; clone size: NA; V gene: TRBV25-1; CDR3 DNA: TGTGCCAGCAGCGAGCGTCAGGCTTTCTCTGGAAACACCATATATTTT; CDR3 protein: CASSERQAFSGNTIYF
D gene: NA; J gene: TRBJ2-2; clone size: NA; V gene: TRBV29-1; CDR3 DNA: TGCAGCGGAAAACTAGGTGGGAGAGATAACACCGGGGAGCTGTTTTTT; CDR3 protein: CSGKLGGRDNTGELFF
D gene: TRBD2; J gene: TRBJ2-1; clone size: NA; V gene: TRBV6-1; CDR3 DNA: TGTGCCAGCAGTTCCGGGACTAGTAGTGAGCAGTTCTTC; CDR3 protein: CASSSGTSSEQFF
D gene: TRBD1; J gene: TRBJ1-1; clone size: NA; V gene: TRBV7-2; CDR3 DNA: TGTGCCAGCAGCTTTTACGGACAGGCTAACACTGAAGCTTTCTTT; CDR3 protein: CASSFYGQANTEAFF
D gene: TRBD2; J gene: TRBJ2-1; clone size: NA; V gene: TRBV28; CDR3 DNA: TGTGCCAGCAGTTTATGGGGAGCGGGAGGGCAGGACAATGAGCAGTTCTTC; CDR3 protein: CASSLWGAGGQDNEQFF
D gene: NA; J gene: TRBJ2-7; clone size: NA; V gene: TRBV10-2; CDR3 DNA: TGCGCCAGCAGTGAGTCGTACCGCGCCCAGGACCCACGCGACGAGCAGTACTTC; CDR3 protein: CASSESYRAQDPRDEQYF
D gene: NA; J gene: TRBJ2-7; clone size: NA; V gene: TRBV29-1; CDR3 DNA: TGCAGCGTTGAGGTCGGTTCCTACGAGCAGTACTTC; CDR3 protein: CSVEVGSYEQYF
D gene: NA; J gene: TRBJ2-3; clone size: few; V gene: TRBV11-2; CDR3 DNA: TGTGCCAGCAGCTTCGGCCTAACGAATACGCAGTATTTT; CDR3 protein: CASSFGLTNTQYF
D gene: NA; J gene: TRBJ1-2; clone size: NA; V gene: TRBV10-1; CDR3 DNA: TGCGCCAGCAGTGAGTCAGGAACCTATGGCTACACCTTC; CDR3 protein: CASSESGTYGYTF
D gene: NA; J gene: TRBJ1-5; clone size: NA; V gene: TRBV6-1; CDR3 DNA: TGTGCCAGCAGTGAACTTCCGGGTCAGCCCCAGCATTTT; CDR3 protein: CASSELPGQPQHF
D gene: TRBD1; J gene: TRBJ1-3; clone size: few; V gene: TRBV7-2; CDR3 DNA: TGTGCCAGCAGCCCCCGGACAGGGGGAACTGGAAACACCATATATTTT; CDR3 protein: CASSPRTGGTGNTIYF
D gene: TRBD2; J gene: TRBJ2-1; clone size: NA; V gene: TRBV5-5; CDR3 DNA: TGTGCCAGCAGCCGTACTAGCGGGAACTATGAGCAGTTCTTC; CDR3 protein: CASSRTSGNYEQFF